The entry below gives a single T cell receptor (beta chain) sequence along with its context. The antigen remains undetermined. Researchers ran the PCR with 60 Vbeta and 13 Jbeta primers. In the original analysis: A follow-up analysis tallied around 76 million unique TCR beta chains, roughly 11 million shared. Repertoires were generated with immunoSEQ multiplex PCR, while TCRdb's copy carries only in-frame clones and drops some. That table supplies the V and J calls and clone size; D and trimming were determined from the DNA. The table lists some 110,000 clones, over 75% of them singletons. V lost 3 bases to trimming and J lost 9 bases; unmatched junction nucleotides: 7. Germline V CDR1 and CDR2: SGHTA, FQGNSA. This CDR3 has 14 amino acids. The source of the sample is a study of cytomegalovirus exposure and HLA in healthy donors. Study-level points and caveats: In vitro, a few CMV-associated chains proved specific for CMV antigens.

The chain recombines TRBV7-2 with TRBJ2-2, with 7 bases aligning to TRBD2. Specimen: PBMCs. The sequence was obtained from a woman in her forties in good health and CMV-seropositive. The CDR3 DNA sequence: TGTGCCAGCAGCTTTCAGCGGGGTGACCGGGAGCTGTTTTTT. It encodes CASSFQRGDRELFF.